Described below is a single T cell receptor (beta chain) sequence and its context. The source of the sample is a study of blood T cell repertoires in COVID-19. The V and J ends lost 4 bases and 8 bases respectively, with 17 bases between them. CDR3 length: 14 residues. Per the germline V gene, CDR1 is LNHDA and CDR2 is SQIVND (reference sequence). The data were produced by immunoSEQ multiplex PCR, yet TCRdb's version contains in-frame clones alone and is incomplete. The sample shows fewer than 300,000 clones, 65% to 90% of them seen only once. Material: peripheral blood. The clonotype was recovered from a man in his fifties with active or convalescent COVID-19. The chain is built from TRBV19 and TRBJ1-1; a weak D match, TRBD1 (6 bases). In DNA form, the CDR3 reads TGTGCCAGTAGTAACGATCGTAGGGGGAGCGAAGCTTTCTTT. Amino acid sequence: CASSNDRRGSEAFF.